This T cell receptor (beta chain) appears in the sequencing data of a study of preoperative IRX-2 immunotherapy in early breast cancer. Clones were read by immunoSEQ multiplex PCR, and TCRdb kept only the in-frame ones, dropping some. The sample contains around 25,000 clones, roughly 89% of which appear only once. The germline V gene encodes CDR1 MNHEY and CDR2 SVGAGI. The trim removed 5 bases at V and 6 bases at J, leaving 6 bases unmatched. CDR3 length equals 15 residues. Treatment given: preoperative locoregional IRX-2 cytokine immunotherapy. Patients received preoperative, locoregional IRX-2 cytokine immunotherapy in a phase Ib study.

This TCR came from a human donor with breast cancer. V and J are TRBV6-5 and TRBJ1-4, with 10 bases fitting TRBD1. The specimen was tumor tissue, collected after IRX-2 immunotherapy. The CDR3 nucleotides read TGTGCCAGCAGTACCGGGGACAGGGGTTATGAAAAACTGTTTTTT. This gives the protein CASSTGDRGYEKLFF.